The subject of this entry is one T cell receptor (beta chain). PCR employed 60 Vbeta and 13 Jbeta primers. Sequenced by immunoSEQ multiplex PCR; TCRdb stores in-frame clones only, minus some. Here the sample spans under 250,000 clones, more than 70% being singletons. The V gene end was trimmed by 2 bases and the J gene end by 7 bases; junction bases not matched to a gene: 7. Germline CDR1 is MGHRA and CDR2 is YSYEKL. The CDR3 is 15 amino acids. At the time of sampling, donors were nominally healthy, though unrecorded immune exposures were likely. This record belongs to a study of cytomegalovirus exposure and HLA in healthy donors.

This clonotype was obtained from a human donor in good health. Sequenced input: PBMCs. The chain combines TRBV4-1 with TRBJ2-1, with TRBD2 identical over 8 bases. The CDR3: CASSQLGLVRNEQFF. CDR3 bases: TGCGCCAGCAGCCAATTGGGACTAGTCCGGAATGAGCAGTTCTTC.